This T cell receptor (beta chain) was sequenced during a study of blood T cell repertoires in COVID-19. About the research overall: COVID-19 samples, acute and convalescent, were from the United States, Italy and Spain.

Many counts were recorded for this clone. The assay was immunoSEQ multiplex PCR, and TCRdb's table has in-frame clones only and misses some. This table holds about 100,000 clones, roughly two thirds found once. CDR1 and CDR2 from the germline V gene are SGHVS and FNYEAQ. The ends lost 0 bases at V and 7 bases at J; junction bases unmatched: 8. The CDR3 consists of 17 residues. V is TRBV7-6 and J is TRBJ2-3; 12 bases are a match to TRBD2. The sample was peripheral blood. This clonotype originated in an elderly man with acute or convalescent COVID-19. CDR3 DNA sequence: TGTGCCAGCAGCTTAGCGGGGGCTAGCGGGAGGGCCTATACGCAGTATTTT. Protein: CASSLAGASGRAYTQYF.